These T cell receptor beta chains were read from a single sample in a study of beta chain features in type 1 diabetes. Assay: immunoSEQ multiplex PCR; the TCRdb copy retains only in-frame clones and omits some. The sample records approximately 250,000 clones, approximately 25% being singletons. Sequenced sample: naive CD4+ T cells from blood. All receptors derive from a woman aged 25 to 39 with type 1 diabetes. Each CDR3 is given with its conserved first and last residue. A D gene is named only where the DNA matches it firmly. Clone size is stated in some rows and not others, as once, few, many or a class when expanded.

D: NA
V: TRBV7-8
J: TRBJ2-1
size: few
CDR3: CASSLSLRRVLYNEQFF
DNA: TGTGCCAGCAGCTTAAGCCTACGGAGGGTCCTTTACAATGAGCAGTTCTTC

D: TRBD1
V: TRBV19
J: TRBJ1-1
size: few
CDR3: CASSTHRGEGEAFF
DNA: TGTGCCAGTAGTACCCACAGGGGGGAGGGTGAAGCTTTCTTT

D: TRBD2
V: TRBV5-1
J: TRBJ2-5
size: few
CDR3: CASSGGTSGRETQYF
DNA: TGCGCCAGCAGCGGCGGGACTAGCGGGAGGGAGACCCAGTACTTC

D: NA
V: TRBV7-2
J: TRBJ1-2
size: NA
CDR3: CASSLTGWRGYTF
DNA: TGTGCCAGCAGCTTGACCGGGTGGAGAGGCTACACCTTC

D: NA
V: TRBV7-9
J: TRBJ2-7
size: NA
CDR3: CASSLALGSEQYF
DNA: TGTGCCAGCAGCTTAGCGCTCGGGAGCGAGCAGTACTTC

D: NA
V: TRBV29-1
J: TRBJ1-2
size: few
CDR3: CSVATGIGYGYTF
DNA: TGCAGCGTCGCAACGGGGATTGGTTATGGCTACACCTTC

D: NA
V: TRBV28
J: TRBJ1-5
size: NA
CDR3: CASNREPVWSNQPQHF
DNA: TGTGCCAGCAATCGGGAACCCGTTTGGAGCAATCAGCCCCAGCATTTT

D: TRBD2
V: TRBV29-1
J: TRBJ2-7
size: few
CDR3: CSVLPGTRDSEQYF
DNA: TGCAGCGTACTACCCGGGACTAGAGATTCCGAGCAGTACTTC

D: NA
V: TRBV28
J: TRBJ1-2
size: NA
CDR3: CACGEGTNYGYTF
DNA: TGTGCCTGTGGGGAGGGAACTAACTATGGCTACACCTTC

D: TRBD1
V: TRBV4-1
J: TRBJ1-1
size: few
CDR3: CASSQGDRLEAFF
DNA: TGCGCCAGCAGCCAAGGGGACAGGCTTGAAGCTTTCTTT

D: TRBD1
V: TRBV10-3
J: TRBJ2-3
size: few
CDR3: CAISSGGVRTDTQYF
DNA: TGTGCCATCAGCTCAGGGGGAGTACGCACAGATACGCAGTATTTT

D: TRBD1
V: TRBV29-1
J: TRBJ1-4
size: NA
CDR3: CSVGSMGQGFEKLFF
DNA: TGCAGCGTTGGATCTATGGGACAGGGATTTGAAAAACTGTTTTTT

D: TRBD1
V: TRBV2
J: TRBJ1-2
size: NA
CDR3: CASGWDRTNYGYTF
DNA: TGTGCCAGCGGGTGGGACAGAACGAACTATGGCTACACCTTC

D: NA
V: TRBV30
J: TRBJ2-1
size: NA
CDR3: CAWSVHDNEQFF
DNA: TGTGCCTGGAGTGTACATGACAATGAGCAGTTCTTC

D: NA
V: TRBV23-1
J: TRBJ1-1
size: NA
CDR3: CASTPRVSNTEAFF
DNA: TGCGCCAGCACGCCCAGGGTTTCGAACACTGAAGCTTTCTTT

D: TRBD2
V: TRBV9
J: TRBJ2-1
size: few
CDR3: CASSVAVAGLAGYNEQFF
DNA: TGTGCCAGCAGCGTAGCAGTAGCGGGGCTAGCGGGATACAATGAGCAGTTCTTC

D: TRBD1
V: TRBV7-9
J: TRBJ1-2
size: NA
CDR3: CASSVSDREAGGYTF
DNA: TGTGCCAGCAGCGTATCGGACAGGGAAGCAGGTGGCTACACCTTC

D: NA
V: TRBV5-4
J: TRBJ2-2
size: NA
CDR3: CASSLEATGELFF
DNA: TGTGCCAGCAGCTTGGAAGCGACCGGGGAGCTGTTTTTT

D: TRBD2
V: TRBV4-1
J: TRBJ2-1
size: few
CDR3: CASSQDRAGVYNEQFF
DNA: TGCGCCAGCAGCCAAGACAGGGCGGGAGTCTACAATGAGCAGTTCTTC

D: NA
V: TRBV13
J: TRBJ2-7
size: few
CDR3: CASSSRWQGPYEQYF
DNA: TGTGCCAGCAGCTCACGGTGGCAGGGCCCCTACGAGCAGTACTTC

D: TRBD2
V: TRBV11-2
J: TRBJ2-4
size: NA
CDR3: CASSLLPRRLAGAKNIQYF
DNA: TGTGCCAGCAGCTTATTGCCCCGGAGACTAGCGGGGGCCAAAAACATTCAGTACTTC

D: NA
V: TRBV2
J: TRBJ2-7
size: NA
CDR3: CASSVGPTPEQYF
DNA: TGTGCCAGCAGCGTGGGCCCGACCCCCGAGCAGTACTTC

D: TRBD1
V: TRBV6-5
J: TRBJ2-7
size: NA
CDR3: CASSYADRDYEQYF
DNA: TGTGCCAGCAGTTACGCGGACAGGGATTACGAGCAGTACTTC

D: TRBD2
V: TRBV7-2
J: TRBJ2-1
size: NA
CDR3: CANERERINEQFF
DNA: TGTGCCAACGAGCGGGAGAGGATCAATGAGCAGTTCTTC

D: NA
V: TRBV18
J: TRBJ2-4
size: few
CDR3: CASSPPMGRAKNIQYF
DNA: TGTGCCAGCTCACCACCGATGGGGCGAGCCAAAAACATTCAGTACTTC

D: NA
V: TRBV9
J: TRBJ2-3
size: NA
CDR3: CASSVAGYTDTQYF
DNA: TGTGCCAGCAGCGTAGCGGGGTACACAGATACGCAGTATTTT

D: NA
V: TRBV7-6
J: TRBJ2-5
size: NA
CDR3: CASSLLGGTAETQYF
DNA: TGTGCCAGCAGCTTATTAGGCGGGACCGCTGAGACCCAGTACTTC

D: TRBD1
V: TRBV6-5
J: TRBJ2-1
size: few
CDR3: CASSYSGQFYNEQFF
DNA: TGTGCCAGCAGTTACTCGGGACAGTTTTACAATGAGCAGTTCTTC

D: TRBD2
V: TRBV4-1
J: TRBJ2-2
size: NA
CDR3: CASSQDPSGRANTGELFF
DNA: TGCGCCAGCAGCCAAGATCCTAGCGGGAGAGCGAACACCGGGGAGCTGTTTTTT

D: TRBD2
V: TRBV9
J: TRBJ2-2
size: NA
CDR3: CASSTTPGLAGTGELFF
DNA: TGTGCCAGCAGCACCACCCCGGGACTAGCGGGAACCGGGGAGCTGTTTTTT

D: TRBD2
V: TRBV25-1
J: TRBJ2-5
size: few
CDR3: CASRVTTGSGRGETQYF
DNA: TGTGCCAGCAGGGTTACAACCGGATCAGGGAGGGGAGAGACCCAGTACTTC

D: TRBD1
V: TRBV29-1
J: TRBJ2-2
size: NA
CDR3: CSVRDRETGELFF
DNA: TGCAGCGTAAGGGACAGGGAGACCGGGGAGCTGTTTTTT

D: NA
V: TRBV15
J: TRBJ1-2
size: few
CDR3: CATSYRAGYGYTF
DNA: TGTGCCACCAGCTACAGGGCGGGCTATGGCTACACCTTC

D: TRBD2
V: TRBV15
J: TRBJ2-1
size: once
CDR3: CATSRDLAGASNEQFF
DNA: TGTGCCACCAGCAGAGATCTAGCGGGAGCGTCCAATGAGCAGTTCTTC

D: NA
V: TRBV2
J: TRBJ1-5
size: NA
CDR3: CASREQFVQPQHF
DNA: TGTGCCAGCAGGGAACAGTTCGTTCAGCCCCAGCATTTT

D: TRBD2
V: TRBV28
J: TRBJ2-2
size: NA
CDR3: CASSFSSGAYTGELFF
DNA: TGTGCCAGCAGTTTCTCTAGCGGGGCCTACACCGGGGAGCTGTTTTTT